This T cell receptor beta chain was identified in a study of blood T cell repertoires in COVID-19. Background on the study: The samples span acute and convalescent COVID-19 from the United States, Italy and Spain. Nucleic acid was either cDNA or gDNA, and it came from T cells, B-cell-depleted T cells, or PBMCs.

After removal of 4 bases from V and 3 bases from J, the junction contained 0 bases not matched to a gene. Germline CDR1 reads LGHNA; CDR2 reads YNFKEQ. The CDR3 loop spans 13 amino acids. Per the original methods: Quantification of nucleated cells was approximated via reference gene primer amplification. Sequenced by immunoSEQ multiplex PCR; TCRdb stores in-frame clones only, minus some. V, J and clone size derive from that table, while D and trimming were established from the DNA sequence. The sample lists about 50,000 clones; approximately 92% were seen once. The source is a man aged 45-60 years with active COVID-19. Source material: peripheral blood. The chain couples TRBV4-2 to TRBJ1-2; 9 bases match TRBD1. The CDR3 DNA reads TGTGCCAGCAGCCGGGACAGGGACTATGGCTACACCTTC. Its protein is CASSRDRDYGYTF.